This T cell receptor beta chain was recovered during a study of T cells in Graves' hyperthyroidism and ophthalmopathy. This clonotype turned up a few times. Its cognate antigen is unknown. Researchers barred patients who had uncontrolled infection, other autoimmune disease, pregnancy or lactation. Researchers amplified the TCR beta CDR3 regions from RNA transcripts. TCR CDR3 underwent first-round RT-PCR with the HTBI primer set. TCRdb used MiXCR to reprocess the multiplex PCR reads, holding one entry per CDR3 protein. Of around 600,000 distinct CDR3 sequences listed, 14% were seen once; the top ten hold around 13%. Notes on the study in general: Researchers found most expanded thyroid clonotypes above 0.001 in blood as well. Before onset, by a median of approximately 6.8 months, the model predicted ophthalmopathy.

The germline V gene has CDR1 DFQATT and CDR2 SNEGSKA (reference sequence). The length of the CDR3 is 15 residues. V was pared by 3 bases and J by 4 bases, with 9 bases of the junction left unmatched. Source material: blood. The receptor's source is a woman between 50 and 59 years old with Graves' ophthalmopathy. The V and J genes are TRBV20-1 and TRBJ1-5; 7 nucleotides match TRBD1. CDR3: CSASRTGTANQPQHF. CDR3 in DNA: TGCAGTGCTAGTCGGACCGGGACAGCTAATCAGCCCCAGCATTTT.